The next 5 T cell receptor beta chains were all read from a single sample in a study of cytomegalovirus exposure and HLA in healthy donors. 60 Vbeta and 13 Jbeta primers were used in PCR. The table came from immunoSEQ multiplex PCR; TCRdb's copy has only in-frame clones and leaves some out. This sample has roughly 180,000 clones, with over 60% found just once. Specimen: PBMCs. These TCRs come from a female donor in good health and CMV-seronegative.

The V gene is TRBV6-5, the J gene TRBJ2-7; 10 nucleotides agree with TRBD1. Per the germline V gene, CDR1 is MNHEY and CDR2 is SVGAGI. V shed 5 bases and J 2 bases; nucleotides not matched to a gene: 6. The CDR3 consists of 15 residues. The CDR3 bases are TGTGCCAGCAGTCGAACCGGGACAGGGGCCTACGAGCAGTACTTC. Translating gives CASSRTGTGAYEQYF.

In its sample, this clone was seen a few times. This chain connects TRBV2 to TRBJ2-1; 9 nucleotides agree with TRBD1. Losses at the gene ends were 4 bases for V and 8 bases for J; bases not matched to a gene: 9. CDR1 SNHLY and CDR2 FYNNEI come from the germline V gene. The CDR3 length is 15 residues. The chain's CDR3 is CASSALGQGKDEQFF. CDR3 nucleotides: TGTGCCAGCAGTGCCCTTGGACAGGGGAAAGATGAGCAGTTCTTC.

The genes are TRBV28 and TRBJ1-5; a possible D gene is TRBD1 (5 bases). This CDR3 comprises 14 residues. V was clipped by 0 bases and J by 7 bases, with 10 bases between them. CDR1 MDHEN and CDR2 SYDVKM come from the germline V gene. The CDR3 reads CASSLWTRGQPQHF. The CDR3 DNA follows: TGTGCCAGCAGTTTATGGACCCGGGGGCAGCCCCAGCATTTT.

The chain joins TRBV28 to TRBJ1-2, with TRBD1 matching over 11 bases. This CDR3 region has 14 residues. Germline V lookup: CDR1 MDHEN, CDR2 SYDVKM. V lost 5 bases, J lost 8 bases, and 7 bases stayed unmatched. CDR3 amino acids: CASSTGQGAYGYTF. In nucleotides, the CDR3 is TGTGCCAGCAGTACCGGACAGGGGGCTTACGGCTACACCTTC.

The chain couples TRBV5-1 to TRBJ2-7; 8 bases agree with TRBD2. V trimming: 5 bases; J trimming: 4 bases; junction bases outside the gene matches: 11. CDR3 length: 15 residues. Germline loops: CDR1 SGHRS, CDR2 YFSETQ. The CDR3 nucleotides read TGCGCCAGCAGTTCCTCCGGGACTAGAAAATACGAGCAGTACTTC. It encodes CASSSSGTRKYEQYF.